The rows below give T cell receptor beta chains drawn from one sample of a study of shared clonotypes between healthy human individuals. TCRdb's copy holds only in-frame clones and misses some; the assay was immunoSEQ multiplex PCR. This table holds some 1 million clones, 75% found once. What was sequenced was memory CD4+ T cells sorted from blood. The receptor set was obtained from a man aged 18 to 30 in good health. The CDR3 runs from the conserved cysteine through the conserved F or W. D genes are given only for firm matches. Not all rows give a size; the values are once, few, many and, for expanded clones, a class.

D gene: -
J gene: TRBJ2-3
V gene: TRBV7-2
CDR3 length: 15
clone size: -
CDR3 protein: CASSLQDRGGHTQYF
CDR3 DNA: TGTGCCAGCAGCTTACAAGACAGGGGAGGGCATACGCAGTATTTT

D gene: TRBD2
J gene: TRBJ2-3
V gene: TRBV9
CDR3 length: 17
clone size: -
CDR3 protein: CASSVGASGARRDTQYF
CDR3 DNA: TGTGCCAGCAGCGTAGGGGCTAGCGGGGCGAGGAGAGATACGCAGTATTTT

D gene: TRBD1
J gene: TRBJ1-1
V gene: TRBV6-5
CDR3 length: 16
clone size: once
CDR3 protein: CASSYYGTGGRTEAFF
CDR3 DNA: TGTGCCAGCAGTTACTACGGGACAGGGGGTCGAACTGAAGCTTTCTTT

D gene: TRBD2
J gene: TRBJ2-1
V gene: TRBV25-1
CDR3 length: 17
clone size: -
CDR3 protein: CASLSDRGGGSYNEQFF
CDR3 DNA: TGTGCCAGTCTATCAGACCGGGGGGGCGGCTCCTACAATGAGCAGTTCTTC

D gene: -
J gene: TRBJ2-7
V gene: TRBV20-1
CDR3 length: 11
clone size: -
CDR3 protein: CSAADSYEQYF
CDR3 DNA: TGCAGTGCTGCGGACTCCTACGAGCAGTACTTC

D gene: -
J gene: TRBJ2-7
V gene: TRBV5-6
CDR3 length: 14
clone size: once
CDR3 protein: CASSFPGSSYEQYF
CDR3 DNA: TGTGCCAGCAGCTTCCCAGGGAGCTCCTACGAGCAGTACTTC

D gene: -
J gene: TRBJ1-3
V gene: TRBV30
CDR3 length: 14
clone size: -
CDR3 protein: CAWNTGGMENTIYF
CDR3 DNA: TGTGCCTGGAACACAGGTGGCATGGAAAACACCATATATTTT

D gene: TRBD2
J gene: TRBJ2-1
V gene: TRBV19
CDR3 length: 16
clone size: once
CDR3 protein: CASSIVTGGSYNEQFF
CDR3 DNA: TGTGCCAGTAGTATAGTCACGGGGGGCTCCTACAATGAGCAGTTCTTC

D gene: -
J gene: TRBJ2-5
V gene: TRBV28
CDR3 length: 15
clone size: -
CDR3 protein: CASSPRDRLLETQYF
CDR3 DNA: TGTGCCAGCAGTCCCCGGGACCGGCTACTGGAGACCCAGTACTTC

D gene: -
J gene: TRBJ2-1
V gene: TRBV7-2
CDR3 length: 13
clone size: -
CDR3 protein: CASSLAPGREQFF
CDR3 DNA: TGTGCCAGCAGCTTAGCTCCGGGGAGAGAGCAGTTCTTC

D gene: TRBD1
J gene: TRBJ1-4
V gene: TRBV9
CDR3 length: 19
clone size: -
CDR3 protein: CASSAVIGQGVATNEKLFF
CDR3 DNA: TGTGCCAGCAGCGCAGTAATAGGACAGGGCGTTGCAACTAATGAAAAACTGTTTTTT

D gene: -
J gene: TRBJ1-5
V gene: TRBV6-5
CDR3 length: 15
clone size: once
CDR3 protein: CASSFGQISNQPQHF
CDR3 DNA: TGTGCCAGCAGCTTCGGACAGATTAGCAATCAGCCCCAGCATTTT

D gene: TRBD2
J gene: TRBJ2-5
V gene: TRBV4-1
CDR3 length: 16
clone size: -
CDR3 protein: CASSQETSGNQETQYF
CDR3 DNA: TGCGCCAGCAGCCAAGAGACTAGCGGGAATCAAGAGACCCAGTACTTC

D gene: TRBD1
J gene: TRBJ1-1
V gene: TRBV6-5
CDR3 length: 13
clone size: few
CDR3 protein: CASSGQGLTEAFF
CDR3 DNA: TGTGCCAGCAGTGGACAGGGGTTGACTGAAGCTTTCTTT

D gene: -
J gene: TRBJ1-5
V gene: TRBV18
CDR3 length: 14
clone size: -
CDR3 protein: CASSPDFGNQPQHF
CDR3 DNA: TGTGCCAGCTCGCCGGATTTTGGCAATCAGCCCCAGCATTTT

D gene: -
J gene: TRBJ1-5
V gene: TRBV28
CDR3 length: 15
clone size: -
CDR3 protein: CASSSASGSNQPQHF
CDR3 DNA: TGTGCCAGCAGTTCCGCTTCGGGGAGCAATCAGCCCCAGCATTTT

D gene: TRBD2
J gene: TRBJ2-5
V gene: TRBV10-3
CDR3 length: 15
clone size: -
CDR3 protein: CAISEGTSGKETQYF
CDR3 DNA: TGTGCCATCAGTGAAGGGACTAGCGGTAAAGAGACCCAGTACTTC

D gene: -
J gene: TRBJ2-7
V gene: TRBV14
CDR3 length: 14
clone size: -
CDR3 protein: CASSQVRGSYEQYF
CDR3 DNA: TGTGCCAGCAGCCAAGTCCGTGGATCCTACGAGCAGTACTTC

D gene: TRBD2
J gene: TRBJ2-5
V gene: TRBV5-4
CDR3 length: 15
clone size: -
CDR3 protein: CASTPGGRGVETQYF
CDR3 DNA: TGTGCCAGCACCCCTGGTGGTCGGGGGGTGGAGACCCAGTACTTC

D gene: -
J gene: TRBJ1-6
V gene: TRBV7-9
CDR3 length: 13
clone size: few
CDR3 protein: CASSDRPESPLHF
CDR3 DNA: TGTGCCAGCAGCGACCGACCAGAATCACCCCTCCACTTT

D gene: -
J gene: TRBJ1-6
V gene: TRBV6-1
CDR3 length: 16
clone size: few
CDR3 protein: CASSEYQSSYNSPLHF
CDR3 DNA: TGTGCCAGCAGTGAATACCAGAGCTCCTATAATTCACCCCTCCACTTT

D gene: -
J gene: TRBJ2-2
V gene: TRBV30
CDR3 length: 16
clone size: -
CDR3 protein: CAWNRDFQNNPGELFF
CDR3 DNA: TGTGCCTGGAATCGGGACTTCCAAAACAATCCCGGGGAGCTGTTTTTT

D gene: -
J gene: TRBJ2-2
V gene: TRBV6-1
CDR3 length: 13
clone size: -
CDR3 protein: CASCTGRSGELFF
CDR3 DNA: TGTGCCAGCTGTACAGGGAGGTCCGGGGAGCTGTTTTTT

D gene: TRBD2
J gene: TRBJ2-3
V gene: TRBV6-1
CDR3 length: 14
clone size: -
CDR3 protein: CASSRSGGTDTQYF
CDR3 DNA: TGTGCCAGCAGCCGCAGCGGGGGCACAGATACGCAGTATTTT

D gene: -
J gene: TRBJ1-5
V gene: TRBV5-5
CDR3 length: 14
clone size: -
CDR3 protein: CASLEGRGNQPQHF
CDR3 DNA: TGTGCCAGCCTGGAGGGGCGAGGCAATCAGCCCCAGCATTTT

D gene: -
J gene: TRBJ2-3
V gene: TRBV18
CDR3 length: 15
clone size: -
CDR3 protein: CASSLDTQYSDTQYF
CDR3 DNA: TGTGCCAGCTCACTCGATACCCAATATTCAGATACGCAGTATTTT

D gene: -
J gene: TRBJ1-2
V gene: TRBV4-1
CDR3 length: 14
clone size: -
CDR3 protein: CASSQAPGAYGYTF
CDR3 DNA: TGCGCCAGCAGCCAAGCACCGGGAGCCTATGGCTACACCTTC

D gene: -
J gene: TRBJ2-3
V gene: TRBV5-8
CDR3 length: 15
clone size: many
CDR3 protein: CASSVWEAGTDTQYF
CDR3 DNA: TGTGCCAGCAGCGTCTGGGAGGCTGGTACAGATACGCAGTATTTT